This T cell receptor beta chain was recorded in a study of T cell repertoires in cytomegalovirus infection. Overall study context: Public signatures in TCR beta pointed to CMV infection and matching HLA type. General study findings and limits: Cumulative public TCR beta family frequency identified carriers of CMV plus the relevant HLA. HLA-C-restricted CMV clonotypes gave the most frequent clonotype in two of eight donors.

The CDR3 covers 18 residues. J gave up 3 bases and V 5 bases, and 11 bases lay outside the gene matches. Germline CDR1 and CDR2: SGHTA and FQGNSA. This clonotype occurred many times. The target antigen is unknown. TCRdb ran MiXCR on the reads and lists one entry per CDR3 protein. There are approximately 590,000 distinct CDR3 sequences in the sample; 40% occur only once, and 48% lies in the top ten. This TCR came from a human donor in good health (CMV status not recorded). Some clones in this sample may be carry-over from other donors' samples. The gene calls are TRBV7-2 and TRBJ1-3; the match to TRBD1 covers 12 bases. This material consisted of cultured PBMCs, taken from culture after CMV antigen stimulation. Here the CDR3 DNA reads TGTGCCAGCAGCCCCGTCCCGGGACAGGGGGCAGGTGGAAACACCATATATTTT. Amino acids: CASSPVPGQGAGGNTIYF.